This is a list of T cell receptor beta chains from one sample in a study of T cells in Graves' hyperthyroidism and ophthalmopathy. TCRdb recomputed calls from the multiplex PCR reads with MiXCR, one row per CDR3 protein. The repertoire holds around 440,000 distinct CDR3 sequences, with around 16% as singletons. Sequencing was carried out using blood. Every receptor here comes from a woman aged 18-29 years with Graves' hyperthyroidism. CDR3s include the opening cysteine and the closing phenylalanine or tryptophan. A D gene is named only where the DNA matches it firmly. The size entry is marked missing in some rows and otherwise reads once, few, many or a size class.

D gene: NA; J gene: TRBJ2-1; clone size: NA; CDR3 length: 13; V gene: TRBV6-1; CDR3 protein: CASSAGLRNEQFF; CDR3 DNA: TGTGCCAGCAGCGCGGGCCTTCGCAATGAGCAGTTCTTC
D gene: TRBD2; J gene: TRBJ2-7; clone size: many; CDR3 length: 15; V gene: TRBV11-2; CDR3 protein: CASSKAGVGGYEQYF; CDR3 DNA: TGTGCCAGCAGCAAGGCGGGAGTAGGCGGTTACGAGCAGTACTTC
D gene: NA; J gene: TRBJ1-1; clone size: many; CDR3 length: 15; V gene: TRBV5-1; CDR3 protein: CASSPGATMNTEAFF; CDR3 DNA: TGCGCCAGCAGCCCGGGTGCTACTATGAACACTGAAGCTTTCTTT
D gene: NA; J gene: TRBJ2-6; clone size: many; CDR3 length: 15; V gene: TRBV28; CDR3 protein: CASSLKNSGANVLTF; CDR3 DNA: TGTGCCAGCAGTTTAAAGAACTCTGGGGCCAACGTCCTGACTTTC
D gene: NA; J gene: TRBJ1-1; clone size: once; CDR3 length: 16; V gene: TRBV11-2; CDR3 protein: CASSSQRDSRNTEAFF; CDR3 DNA: TGTGCCAGCAGCTCCCAAAGGGACTCCAGAAACACTGAAGCTTTCTTT
D gene: NA; J gene: TRBJ2-5; clone size: many; CDR3 length: 16; V gene: TRBV29-1; CDR3 protein: CSVGPRGQGISETQYF; CDR3 DNA: TGCAGCGTTGGCCCGCGGGGACAAGGTATCTCAGAGACCCAGTACTTC
D gene: TRBD1; J gene: TRBJ2-2; clone size: NA; CDR3 length: 15; V gene: TRBV14; CDR3 protein: CASSQAGQDTGELFF; CDR3 DNA: TGTGCCAGCAGCCAAGCGGGACAGGACACCGGGGAGCTGTTTTTT
D gene: TRBD1; J gene: TRBJ2-7; clone size: NA; CDR3 length: 14; V gene: TRBV5-1; CDR3 protein: CASSVQGFSYEQYF; CDR3 DNA: TGCGCCAGCAGCGTACAGGGGTTTAGCTACGAGCAGTACTTC
D gene: TRBD1; J gene: TRBJ1-5; clone size: many; CDR3 length: 12; V gene: TRBV2; CDR3 protein: CASRQGIEPQHF; CDR3 DNA: TGTGCCAGCAGACAGGGGATAGAGCCCCAGCATTTT
D gene: TRBD1; J gene: TRBJ1-6; clone size: few; CDR3 length: 20; V gene: TRBV4-2; CDR3 protein: CASSPYPHDLGWTGHSPLHF; CDR3 DNA: TGTGCCAGCAGCCCGTATCCACACGACCTCGGATGGACAGGGCACTCACCCCTCCACTTT
D gene: NA; J gene: TRBJ1-1; clone size: few; CDR3 length: 14; V gene: TRBV10-3; CDR3 protein: CAISLSDKNTEAFF; CDR3 DNA: TGTGCCATCAGTCTCTCAGACAAGAACACTGAAGCTTTCTTT
D gene: NA; J gene: TRBJ2-7; clone size: many; CDR3 length: 13; V gene: TRBV2; CDR3 protein: CASSVSGLGEQYF; CDR3 DNA: TGTGCCAGCAGTGTTTCAGGCCTCGGCGAGCAGTACTTC
D gene: NA; J gene: TRBJ1-2; clone size: many; CDR3 length: 15; V gene: TRBV5-6; CDR3 protein: CASSFPTGQIYGYTF; CDR3 DNA: TGTGCCAGCAGCTTCCCAACCGGACAGATCTATGGCTACACCTTC
D gene: NA; J gene: TRBJ2-7; clone size: many; CDR3 length: 13; V gene: TRBV13; CDR3 protein: CASSLTINGEQYF; CDR3 DNA: TGTGCCAGCAGCCTGACAATCAACGGCGAGCAGTACTTC
D gene: NA; J gene: TRBJ2-7; clone size: many; CDR3 length: 12; V gene: TRBV2; CDR3 protein: CASSDSSYEQYF; CDR3 DNA: TGTGCCAGCAGTGACAGCTCCTACGAGCAGTACTTC
D gene: NA; J gene: TRBJ2-2; clone size: many; CDR3 length: 12; V gene: TRBV7-9; CDR3 protein: CASSSWTGELFF; CDR3 DNA: TGTGCCAGCAGCTCTTGGACCGGGGAGCTGTTTTTT
D gene: TRBD1; J gene: TRBJ2-7; clone size: NA; CDR3 length: 14; V gene: TRBV27; CDR3 protein: CASTRQGETYEQYF; CDR3 DNA: TGTGCCAGCACCCGACAGGGGGAGACCTACGAGCAGTACTTC
D gene: NA; J gene: TRBJ2-2; clone size: NA; CDR3 length: 15; V gene: TRBV5-1; CDR3 protein: CASSLSSFNTGELFF; CDR3 DNA: TGCGCCAGCAGCTTGTCAAGTTTTAACACCGGGGAGCTGTTTTTT
D gene: NA; J gene: TRBJ2-7; clone size: many; CDR3 length: 14; V gene: TRBV18; CDR3 protein: CASSPRTATYEQYF; CDR3 DNA: TGTGCCAGCTCACCAAGGACGGCCACCTACGAGCAGTACTTC
D gene: NA; J gene: TRBJ1-2; clone size: NA; CDR3 length: 15; V gene: TRBV7-9; CDR3 protein: CASIPLIWAPYGYTF; CDR3 DNA: TGTGCCAGCATCCCACTCATCTGGGCCCCCTATGGCTACACCTTC
D gene: TRBD2; J gene: TRBJ2-2; clone size: NA; CDR3 length: 18; V gene: TRBV5-1; CDR3 protein: CASSLRLAGGPGAGELFF; CDR3 DNA: TGCGCCAGCAGCTTGAGGCTAGCGGGAGGGCCCGGCGCCGGGGAGCTGTTTTTT
D gene: TRBD1; J gene: TRBJ2-1; clone size: NA; CDR3 length: 13; V gene: TRBV6-1; CDR3 protein: CASWGQGFHEQFF; CDR3 DNA: TGTGCCAGCTGGGGACAGGGGTTTCATGAGCAGTTCTTC
D gene: NA; J gene: TRBJ1-3; clone size: few; CDR3 length: 15; V gene: TRBV6-1; CDR3 protein: CASTDGAPTGNTIYF; CDR3 DNA: TGTGCCAGCACCGACGGGGCCCCGACTGGAAACACCATATATTTT
D gene: NA; J gene: TRBJ2-6; clone size: few; CDR3 length: 16; V gene: TRBV19; CDR3 protein: CASSSQGLSGANVLTF; CDR3 DNA: TGTGCCAGTAGTTCACAGGGTCTCTCTGGGGCCAACGTCCTGACTTTC
D gene: TRBD1; J gene: TRBJ1-3; clone size: NA; CDR3 length: 14; V gene: TRBV10-3; CDR3 protein: CAIRKTGYGNTIYF; CDR3 DNA: TGTGCCATCAGGAAGACAGGGTACGGAAACACCATATATTTT